Listed here is a single T cell receptor beta chain. Its target is unknown. Gene labels here are mouse ones. The read halts 4 residues ahead of the CDR3 end, with the missing end drawn from the germline J gene. Different DNA sequences within this sample yield the same CDR3. RNA was isolated and reverse transcribed to cDNA, the sequencing template. Profiled with immunoSEQ multiplex PCR; TCRdb holds only in-frame clones, not every one. The repertoire consists of over 250,000 clones, none detected only once. The record originates from a study of CD8+ T cells in alopecia areata. Study results and limitations: Lesional tissue from the scalp (especially in alopecia totalis/universalis) showed higher clonality than normal scalp.

Cutaneous lymph nodes were pooled and cells sorted by CD4, CD8alpha, NKG2D, NKG2ACE and more. Germline assignment: CDR1 NNHDY and CDR2 SYVADS. The CDR3 consists of 13 residues. Trimming removed 5 bases at V and 0 bases at J, with 9 bases between. This TCR was recovered from a C3H/HeJ mouse with alopecia areata. For the strain, the MHC haplotype given is H2-k. V gene TRBV13-3 combines with J gene TRBJ2-7; tentative D call: TRBD1 (6 bases). Sequenced sample: CD4+ T cells sorted from a lymph node. The part of the CDR3 DNA that was read is TGTGCCAGCAGCGACAGGAGCTCCTAT. Translation: CASSDRSSY. The whole CDR3 region reads CASSDRSSYEQYF.